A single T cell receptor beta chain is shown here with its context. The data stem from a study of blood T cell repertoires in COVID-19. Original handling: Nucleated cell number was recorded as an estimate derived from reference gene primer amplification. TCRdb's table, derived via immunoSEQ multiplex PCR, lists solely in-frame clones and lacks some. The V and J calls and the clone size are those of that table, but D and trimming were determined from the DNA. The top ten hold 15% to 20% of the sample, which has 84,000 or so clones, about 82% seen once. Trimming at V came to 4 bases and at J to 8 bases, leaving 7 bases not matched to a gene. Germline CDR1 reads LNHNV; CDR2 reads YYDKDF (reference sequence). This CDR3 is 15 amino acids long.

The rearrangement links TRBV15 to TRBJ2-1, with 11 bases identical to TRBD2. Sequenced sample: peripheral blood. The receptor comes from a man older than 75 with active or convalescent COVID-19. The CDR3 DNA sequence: TGTGCCACCAGCAAGTCCGGGACTAGCGGCGATGAGCAGTTCTTC. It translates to CATSKSGTSGDEQFF.